This TCR beta chain is drawn from a study of OX40 agonist ivuxolimab in advanced cancers. Findings and caveats of the study: Low normalized clonal expansion also occurred in some nonresponding patients. The average count of expanded clones was higher among CD8+ T cells than among CD4+.

Blood draws occurred at baseline, cycle 4 day 1, and cycle 7 day 1. Of note for this clone: Its antigen is still unknown.

Data came from immunoSEQ multiplex PCR; TCRdb stores just in-frame clones and leaves some out. This table holds 55,000 to 65,000 clones, under 90% found once. This receptor was identified in an adult with an advanced solid tumor such as melanoma, head and neck, liver or kidney cancer. This material consisted of CD4+ or CD8+ T cells sorted from blood, taken in a trial of the OX40 agonist ivuxolimab.

CDR3 sequence reads: CASSQGESSGRGTDTQYF. Written as DNA, the CDR3 is TGCGCCAGCAGCCAAGGGGAATCTAGCGGGAGGGGGACAGATACGCAGTATTTT. V gene TRBV4-1 combines with J gene TRBJ2-3; 12 bases match TRBD2. The junction had 8 bases not matched to a gene; V was cut back by 1 base and J by 3 bases. The length of the CDR3 is 18 residues. CDR1 is MGHRA, CDR2 YSYEKL, per germline.